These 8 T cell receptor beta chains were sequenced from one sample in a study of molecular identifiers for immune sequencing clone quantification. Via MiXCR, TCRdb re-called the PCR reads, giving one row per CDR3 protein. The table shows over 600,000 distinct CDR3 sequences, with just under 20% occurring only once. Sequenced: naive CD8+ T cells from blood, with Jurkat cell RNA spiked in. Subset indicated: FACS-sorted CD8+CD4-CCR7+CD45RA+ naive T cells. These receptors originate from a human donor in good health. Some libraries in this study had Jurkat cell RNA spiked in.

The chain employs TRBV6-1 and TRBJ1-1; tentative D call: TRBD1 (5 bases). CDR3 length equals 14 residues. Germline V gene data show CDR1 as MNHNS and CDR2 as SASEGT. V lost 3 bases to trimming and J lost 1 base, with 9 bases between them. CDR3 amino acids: CASSDGTTNTEAFF. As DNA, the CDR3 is TGTGCCAGCAGTGACGGGACCACGAACACTGAAGCTTTCTTT.

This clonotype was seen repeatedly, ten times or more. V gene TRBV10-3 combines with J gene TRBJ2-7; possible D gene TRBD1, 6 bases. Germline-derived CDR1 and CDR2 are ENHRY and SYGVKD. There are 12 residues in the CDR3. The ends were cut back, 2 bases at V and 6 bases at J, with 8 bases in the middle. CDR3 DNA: TGTGCCATCAGTGAGGGGGGCGCCGAGCAGTACTTC. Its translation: CAISEGGAEQYF.

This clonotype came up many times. Written as DNA, the CDR3 is TGTGCCAGCAGCCACGGGACTGCCCGGGTGCAGTTCTTC. It encodes CASSHGTARVQFF. V usage is TRBV6-5 and J usage is TRBJ2-1, with D tentatively TRBD2 (6 bases). The CDR3 extends over 13 amino acids. CDR1 and CDR2 from the germline V gene are MNHEY and SVGAGI. Trimming pared 6 bases from V and 12 bases from J, leaving 18 bases between.

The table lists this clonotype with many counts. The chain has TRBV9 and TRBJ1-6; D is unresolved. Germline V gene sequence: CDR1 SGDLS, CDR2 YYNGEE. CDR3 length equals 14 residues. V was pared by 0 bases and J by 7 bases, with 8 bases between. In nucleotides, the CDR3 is TGTGCCAGCAGCGTAGAGCTGGGGAATTCACCCCTCCACTTT. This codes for CASSVELGNSPLHF. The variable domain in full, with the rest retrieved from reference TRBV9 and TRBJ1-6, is DSGVTQTPKHLITATGQRVTLRCSPRSGDLSVYWYQQSLDQGLQFLIQYYNGEERAKGNILERFSAQQFPDLHSELNLSSLELGDSALYFCASSVELGNSPLHFGNGTRLTVT.

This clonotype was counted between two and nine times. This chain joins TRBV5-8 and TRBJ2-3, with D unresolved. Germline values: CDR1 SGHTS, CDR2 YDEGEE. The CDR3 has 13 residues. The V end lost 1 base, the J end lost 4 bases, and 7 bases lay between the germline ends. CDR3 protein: CASSLIQPDTQYF. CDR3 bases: TGTGCCAGCAGCTTGATACAACCAGATACGCAGTATTTT. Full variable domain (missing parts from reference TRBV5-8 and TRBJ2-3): EAGVTQSPTHLIKTRGQQATLRCSPISGHTSVYWYQQALGLGLQFLLWYDEGEERNRGNFPPRFSGRQFPNYSSELNVNALELEDSALYLCASSLIQPDTQYFGPGTRLTVL.

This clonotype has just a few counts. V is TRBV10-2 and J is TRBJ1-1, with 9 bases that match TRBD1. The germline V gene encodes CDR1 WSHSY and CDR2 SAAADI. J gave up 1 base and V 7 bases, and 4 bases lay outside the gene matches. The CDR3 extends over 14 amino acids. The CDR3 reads CASNPGQGNTEAFF. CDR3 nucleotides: TGCGCCAGCAACCCGGGACAGGGGAACACTGAAGCTTTCTTT.

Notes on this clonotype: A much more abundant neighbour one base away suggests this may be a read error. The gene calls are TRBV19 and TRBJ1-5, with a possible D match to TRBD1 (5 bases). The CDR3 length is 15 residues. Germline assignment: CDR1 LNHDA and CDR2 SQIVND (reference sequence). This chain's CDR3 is CASSMFPGGNQSQHF. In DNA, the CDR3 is TGTGCCAGTAGTATGTTCCCGGGGGGGAATCAGTCCCAGCATTTT. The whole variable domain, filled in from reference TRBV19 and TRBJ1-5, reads DGGITQSPKYLFRKEGQNVTLSCEQNLNHDAMYWYRQDPGQGLRLIYYSQIVNDFQKGDIAEGYSVSREKKESFPLTVTSAQKNPTAFYLCASSMFPGGNQSQHFGDGTRLSIL.

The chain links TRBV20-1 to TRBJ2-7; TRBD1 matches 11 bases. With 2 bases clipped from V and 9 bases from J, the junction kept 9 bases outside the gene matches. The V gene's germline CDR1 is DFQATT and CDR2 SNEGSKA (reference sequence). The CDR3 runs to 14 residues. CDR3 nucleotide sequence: TGCAGTGCTAGAATGGGACAGGGGGTTTCGGTGCAGTACTTC. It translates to CSARMGQGVSVQYF.